This TCR beta chain was captured by sequencing in a study of blood T cell repertoires in COVID-19. In the original analysis: Amplification from reference gene primers served as the basis for estimated nucleated cell counts. TCRdb keeps only in-frame clones here, not all; method: immunoSEQ multiplex PCR. V and J calls plus clone size are reproduced from that table; the DNA served to infer D and trimming. The top ten clones hold roughly 5% of a sample with about 68,000 clones, roughly 90% of them seen once. The count of this clone is one. Trimming at V came to 6 bases and at J to 5 bases, leaving 10 bases not matched to a gene. Germline CDR1 reads LNHDA; CDR2 reads SQIVND (reference sequence). This CDR3 contains 16 residues.

The chain employs TRBV19 and TRBJ2-1; TRBD2 agrees at 10 bases. Input material: peripheral blood. This receptor was taken from a woman aged 55 to 70 with active COVID-19. The CDR3 is CASRGSSGSFHNEQFF. CDR3 sequence (DNA): TGTGCCAGTAGGGGATCTAGCGGGAGTTTCCACAATGAGCAGTTCTTC.